Below are 32 T cell receptor beta chains sequenced from a single sample in a study of Graves' ophthalmopathy and Graves' hyperthyroidism. Beta-chain TCR CDR3 regions were amplified from RNA transcripts. RT-PCR was first run with HTBI primers, then multiplex PCR in a second round. MiXCR, run by TCRdb on the multiplex PCR reads, gives a single entry per CDR3 protein. The sample includes 350,000 to 450,000 distinct CDR3 sequences, around 21% of them seen just once. Sample: peripheral blood. The receptors here all came from a woman between 18 and 30 years old with stable Graves' hyperthyroidism.

This clonotype was recorded many times. The V call is TRBV5-1, the J call TRBJ2-5; maybe TRBD2 (6 bases). The V gene lost 4 bases and the J gene lost 4 bases, with 20 bases spanning the gap. CDR3 length: 16 amino acids. Germline values: CDR1 SGHRS, CDR2 YFSETQ. The CDR3 DNA reads as TGCGCCAGCAGCCCGGAGGTCTTCCGGGGAGGAGAGACCCAGTACTTC. It is translated as CASSPEVFRGGETQYF. Using reference TRBV5-1 and TRBJ2-5 for the parts outside the CDR3, the full variable domain is KAGVTQTPRYLIKTRGQQVTLSCSPISGHRSVSWYQQTPGQGLQFLFEYFSETQRNKGNFPGRFSGRQFSNSRSEMNVSTLELGDSALYLCASSPEVFRGGETQYFGPGTRLLVL.

On this clonotype itself: The junction differs from germline at one of its ends, possibly a read error. V and J are TRBV19 and TRBJ2-7; perhaps TRBD1 as D (6 bases). Germline CDR1 is LNHDA and CDR2 is SQIVND (reference sequence). This CDR3 is 16 amino acids long. CDR3 sequence: CASSRGGPNFSCEQYF. The CDR3 DNA is TGTGCCAGTAGTAGAGGGGGACCCAACTTTTCCTGCGAGCAGTACTTC.

This chain joins TRBV7-2 and TRBJ2-7; D might be TRBD2 (6 bases). The V and J ends lost 6 bases and 3 bases respectively, with 15 bases between them. Germline CDR1 and CDR2: SGHTA and FQGNSA. This CDR3 region has 14 residues. In DNA, the CDR3 is TGTGCCAGCAGGGCGGAGGGGTCGGGCTACGAGCAGTACTTC. Encoded protein: CASRAEGSGYEQYF.

This clonotype was recorded many times. The V gene is TRBV4-2, the J gene TRBJ1-3, with D unresolved. The germline gives CDR1 LGHNA, CDR2 YNFKEQ. The CDR3 runs to 21 residues. V was shortened by 3 bases and J by 4 bases, with 31 bases between the two germline ends. CDR3 nucleotide sequence: TGTGCCAGCAGCCAGACCGATCCACGAAGATATGCGTCCCCGTGGGGAAACACCATATATTTT. Its protein product is CASSQTDPRRYASPWGNTIYF.

This clonotype showed up many times. The V gene is TRBV20-1, the J gene TRBJ2-5; D unclear. The CDR3 runs to 12 residues. Trimming removed 5 bases from V and 7 bases from J, with 14 bases in between. Germline V gene sequence: CDR1 DFQATT, CDR2 SNEGSKA (reference sequence). This chain's CDR3 is CSAPRTGWTQYF. The CDR3, as DNA: TGCAGTGCTCCCAGGACGGGTTGGACCCAGTACTTC.

This clonotype was counted ten times or more. The CDR3 sequence is CASSDLITGELFF. CDR3 sequence (DNA): TGTGCCAGCAGTGATTTGATCACCGGGGAGCTGTTTTTT. The V and J genes are TRBV6-1 and TRBJ2-2, with no clear D. From germline, CDR1 is MNHNS and CDR2 SASEGT. Trimming took off 3 bases at V and 4 bases at J, with 6 bases between the two ends. The CDR3 extends over 13 amino acids.

This clonotype has just a few counts. Here the CDR3 reads CASSSTTGPQETQYF. CDR3 DNA: TGTGCCAGCAGCTCCACGACCGGGCCCCAAGAGACCCAGTACTTC. This chain joins TRBV7-9 and TRBJ2-5, with unresolved D. The CDR3 is made up of 15 amino acids. V shed 4 bases and J shed 1 base, with 13 bases lying between them. Looked up from germline, CDR1 is SEHNR and CDR2 is FQNEAQ (reference sequence).

This clonotype was observed a few times. The J gene is TRBJ2-7, the V gene TRBV11-1; TRBD2 matches 8 bases. V shed 5 bases and J 5 bases; nucleotides not matched to a gene: 11. Germline CDR1 SGHAT, CDR2 FQDESV (reference sequence). The CDR3 is made up of 15 amino acids. CDR3 DNA: TGTGCCAGCAGCACCCGGTTTAGCGGGGTCGACGAGCAGTACTTC. Amino acids: CASSTRFSGVDEQYF.

This clonotype was counted many times. This sequence joins TRBV6-1 and TRBJ2-7; 8 bases match TRBD1. Germline values: CDR1 MNHNS, CDR2 SASEGT. The ends lost 4 bases at V and 3 bases at J; junction bases unmatched: 5. The CDR3 is made up of 14 amino acids. CDR3 sequence: CASSALDRVYEQYF. The CDR3 bases are TGTGCCAGCAGTGCCCTGGACAGGGTCTACGAGCAGTACTTC.

V is TRBV28 and J is TRBJ2-7, with D unclear. CDR3 length equals 12 residues. The germline CDR1 and CDR2 sequences are MDHEN and SYDVKM. V was cut by 8 bases and J by 5 bases, with 13 bases left in between. The CDR3 region has the DNA TGTGCCAGCGTTTCTGGAGCCCACGAGCAGTACTTC. Protein sequence: CASVSGAHEQYF. The complete variable domain, with remaining parts taken from reference TRBV28 and TRBJ2-7, reads DVKVTQSSRYLVKRTGEKVFLECVQDMDHENMFWYRQDPGLGLRLIYFSYDVKMKEKGDIPEGYSVSREKKERFSLILESASTNQTSMYLCASVSGAHEQYFGPGTRLTVT.

In its sample, this clonotype was seen once. The rearrangement joins TRBV28 to TRBJ1-2, with D perhaps matching TRBD1 (5 bases). The CDR3 runs to 13 residues. V was trimmed by 6 bases and J by 4 bases, leaving 12 bases between them. Looked up from germline, CDR1 is MDHEN and CDR2 is SYDVKM. In DNA form, the CDR3 reads TGTGCCAGCAGAGCAACAGGTTCCTATGGCTACACCTTC. Translated: CASRATGSYGYTF.

In this sample, this clonotype turned up a few times. The gene calls are TRBV11-2 and TRBJ2-7; D is uncertain. The CDR3 is made up of 15 amino acids. CDR1 SGHAT and CDR2 FQNNGV come from the germline V gene. V shed 0 bases and J shed 6 bases, with 15 bases lying between them. The CDR3 region is CASSLDPGPGFEQYF. The CDR3 nucleotides read TGTGCCAGCAGCTTAGATCCAGGCCCTGGATTCGAGCAGTACTTC.

This clonotype showed up many times. The rearrangement links TRBV3-1 to TRBJ2-6; 7 nucleotides align to TRBD2. V gave up 5 bases and J gave up 0 bases; unmatched junction bases: 7. The CDR3 has 17 amino acids. Per the germline V gene, CDR1 is LGHDT and CDR2 is YNNKEL (reference sequence). The CDR3 nucleotides read TGTGCCAGCAGCTTTCGACTAGCCTTCTCTGGGGCCAACGTCCTGACTTTC. This codes for CASSFRLAFSGANVLTF.

V usage is TRBV12-5 and J usage is TRBJ1-6; no clear D gene. With 1 base removed from V and 9 bases from J, the gap between germline ends came to 7 bases. This CDR3 has 13 amino acids. Germline-derived CDR1 and CDR2 are LGHNT and FRNRAP. The CDR3 loop is CASGLERSSPLHF. The CDR3 DNA sequence: TGTGCTAGTGGTTTGGAGAGGTCTTCACCCCTCCACTTT.

This clonotype was seen many times. The gene calls are TRBV7-2 and TRBJ1-3; D remains ambiguous. Germline lookup yields CDR1 SGHTA and CDR2 FQGNSA. The V and J ends lost 0 bases and 9 bases respectively, with 18 bases between them. This CDR3 region has 16 residues. The CDR3 nucleotides are TGTGCCAGCAGCTTAGCTGGGCAGGACCCTTTTGGCACCATATATTTT. Its protein is CASSLAGQDPFGTIYF. Based on the CDR3 plus reference TRBV7-2 and TRBJ1-3, the full variable domain is GAGVSQSPSNKVTEKGKDVELRCDPISGHTALYWYRQSLGQGLEFLIYFQGNSAPDKSGLPSDRFSAERTGGSVSTLTIQRTQQEDSAVYLCASSLAGQDPFGTIYFGEGSWLTVV.

This clonotype was recorded many times. This CDR3 reads CASSLPPGTAYGYTF. CDR3 coding DNA: TGTGCCAGCAGCTTACCGCCCGGGACCGCCTATGGCTACACCTTC. The rearrangement links TRBV7-2 to TRBJ1-2; D is possibly TRBD1 (5 bases). Germline lookup yields CDR1 SGHTA and CDR2 FQGNSA. Trimming took off 2 bases at V and 4 bases at J, with 14 bases between the two ends. The CDR3 is 15 amino acids.

This clonotype was seen repeatedly, ten times or more. The chain recombines TRBV25-1 with TRBJ2-2, with D possibly matching TRBD1 (6 bases). Trimming took off 4 bases at V and 10 bases at J, with 13 bases between the two ends. The germline gives CDR1 MGHDK, CDR2 SYGVNS. This CDR3 contains 13 residues. CDR3 protein: CASSVTRGLELFF. CDR3 in DNA: TGTGCCAGCAGTGTGACCAGGGGTTTGGAGCTGTTTTTT.

This clonotype has at least ten counts. V gene TRBV19 combines with J gene TRBJ1-1, with D tentatively TRBD1 (5 bases). The CDR3 loop spans 15 amino acids. CDR1 and CDR2 from the germline V gene are LNHDA and SQIVND (reference sequence). The germline V and J ends were trimmed by 3 bases and 4 bases, with 15 bases remaining between them. The CDR3, as DNA: TGTGCCAGTAGTATTCCAGGCAGTGGGGGCACTGAAGCTTTCTTT. This codes for CASSIPGSGGTEAFF.

About this clonotype: One end of the junction is discordant with germline, which a read error may explain. The gene calls are TRBV28 and TRBJ1-5; tentatively, D is TRBD1 (5 bases). Looked up from germline, CDR1 is MDHEN and CDR2 is SYDVKM. This CDR3 is 14 amino acids long. CDR3 nucleotide sequence: TGTGCCAGCCGGCTGGGGGTGAGCAATCAGCCTCAGCATTTT. Translated: CASRLGVSNQPQHF.

V and J are TRBV6-2 or TRBV6-3 and TRBJ2-7; the D gene is possibly TRBD2 (6 bases). The CDR3 length is 14 residues. V gave up 7 bases and J gave up 4 bases, with 17 bases separating them. Germline V lookup: CDR1 MNHEY, CDR2 SVGEGT. Written as DNA, the CDR3 is TGTGCCAGCACCCAGACTAGTTCTCTATACGAGCAGTACTTC. It is translated as CASTQTSSLYEQYF.

CDR3 in amino acids: CASSLDRENYGYTF. The CDR3 region has the DNA TGTGCCAGCAGCTTAGACAGGGAGAACTATGGCTACACCTTC. The chain is built from TRBV7-2 and TRBJ1-2; D is possibly TRBD1 (6 bases). V shed 1 base and J shed 2 bases, with 8 bases lying between them. In germline, CDR1 is SGHTA, CDR2 FQGNSA. This CDR3 is 14 amino acids long.

This clonotype came up many times. The chain has TRBV20-1 and TRBJ2-7, with 9 bases matching TRBD2. V was clipped by 2 bases and J by 4 bases; unmatched bases: 6. The germline CDR1 and CDR2 sequences are DFQATT and SNEGSKA (reference sequence). CDR3 length: 14 residues. Written as DNA, the CDR3 is TGCAGTGCTAGACTTAGCGGGAGCAGATACGAGCAGTACTTC. Its translation is CSARLSGSRYEQYF.

V is TRBV4-1 and J is TRBJ1-5; maybe TRBD1 (5 bases). The V gene's germline CDR1 is MGHRA and CDR2 YSYEKL. V was clipped by 0 bases and J by 3 bases, with 12 bases between them. The CDR3 loop spans 16 amino acids. CDR3 region: CASSQDIGETNQPQHF. In DNA, the CDR3 is TGCGCCAGCAGCCAAGATATAGGGGAAACCAATCAGCCCCAGCATTTT.

This clonotype came up many times. The chain links TRBV10-3 to TRBJ2-7, with 14 bases matching TRBD2. Germline CDR1 reads ENHRY; CDR2 reads SYGVKD. The CDR3 covers 15 residues. V was pared by 1 base and J by 7 bases, with 3 bases of the junction left unmatched. The CDR3 sequence: CAISEWGLAGEEQYF. CDR3 DNA sequence: TGTGCCATCAGTGAGTGGGGACTAGCGGGAGAGGAGCAGTACTTC.

The sample holds a few counts of this clonotype. The chain couples TRBV11-2 to TRBJ1-1; 8 nucleotides align to TRBD1. This CDR3 region has 15 residues. Germline values: CDR1 SGHAT, CDR2 FQNNGV. V shed 4 bases and J 4 bases; nucleotides not matched to a gene: 8. The CDR3 sequence: CASSSLDRDGTEAFF. CDR3 DNA sequence: TGTGCCAGCAGCTCCCTGGACAGGGACGGCACTGAAGCTTTCTTT.

This clonotype was recorded a few times. The chain employs TRBV7-3 and TRBJ2-2; 7 nucleotides agree with TRBD1. The V gene's germline CDR1 is SGHTA and CDR2 FQGTGA. Trimming cost V 2 bases and J 4 bases; bases outside gene matches: 7. The length of the CDR3 is 16 residues. This chain's CDR3 is CASSLGYRGGTGELFF. Written as DNA, the CDR3 is TGTGCCAGCAGCTTAGGGTACAGGGGCGGCACCGGGGAGCTGTTTTTT.

This clonotype was counted many times. The chain uses TRBV28 and TRBJ1-2; D unresolved. The V end lost 0 bases, the J end lost 6 bases, and 11 bases lay between the germline ends. Germline V gene data show CDR1 as MDHEN and CDR2 as SYDVKM. This CDR3 has 14 amino acids. Here the CDR3 reads CASSLWWPGDGYTF. The CDR3 DNA reads as TGTGCCAGCAGTTTATGGTGGCCTGGAGATGGCTACACCTTC.

This clonotype has at least ten counts. The genes are TRBV7-9 and TRBJ1-1, with D uncertain. Deletions cut 6 bases from V and 11 bases from J, with 19 bases between. The V gene's germline CDR1 is SEHNR and CDR2 FQNEAQ (reference sequence). The CDR3 is 13 residues long. CDR3 region: CASSSRTGPLAFF. The CDR3 DNA is TGTGCCAGCAGTAGCAGGACCGGCCCTTTGGCTTTCTTT.

This clonotype was observed at least ten times. This CDR3 reads CSARATSGRAKNIQYF. For the CDR3, the DNA is TGCAGTGCTAGAGCAACAAGCGGGAGGGCCAAAAACATTCAGTACTTC. The V and J genes are TRBV20-1 and TRBJ2-4; 9 positions agree with TRBD2. J was trimmed by 1 base and V by 1 base; bases with no gene match: 5. CDR1 and CDR2 from the germline V gene are DFQATT and SNEGSKA (reference sequence). The CDR3 is 16 residues long.

The J gene is TRBJ2-3, the V gene TRBV27; D call uncertain. Germline assignment: CDR1 MNHEY and CDR2 SMNVEV (reference sequence). CDR3 length: 14 residues. V was trimmed by 0 bases and J by 7 bases, leaving 11 bases between them. The CDR3 loop is CASSLSNSLYTQYF. Here the CDR3 DNA reads TGTGCCAGCAGTTTATCGAACAGTCTGTATACGCAGTATTTT.

This clonotype was detected only a few times. The chain is built from TRBV7-9 and TRBJ2-5; D not certain. V shed 5 bases and J shed 6 bases, with 10 bases lying between them. Per the germline V gene, CDR1 is SEHNR and CDR2 is FQNEAQ (reference sequence). This CDR3 is built from 12 residues. CDR3 sequence: CASSTARKTQYF. The CDR3 DNA reads as TGTGCCAGCAGCACCGCCCGGAAGACCCAGTACTTC. The full variable domain, rest sourced from reference TRBV7-9 and TRBJ2-5, is DTGVSQNPRHKITKRGQNVTFRCDPISEHNRLYWYRQTLGQGPEFLTYFQNEAQLEKSRLLSDRFSAERPKGSFSTLEIQRTEQGDSAMYLCASSTARKTQYFGPGTRLLVL.

This clonotype was picked up many times. The chain employs TRBV11-2 and TRBJ2-5, with 14 bases that match TRBD2. Trimming cost V 8 bases and J 5 bases; bases outside gene matches: 7. The CDR3 covers 15 residues. CDR1 SGHAT and CDR2 FQNNGV come from the germline V gene. CDR3 residues: CASGHGLAGGETQYF. The CDR3 bases are TGTGCCAGCGGCCACGGACTAGCGGGAGGTGAGACCCAGTACTTC.